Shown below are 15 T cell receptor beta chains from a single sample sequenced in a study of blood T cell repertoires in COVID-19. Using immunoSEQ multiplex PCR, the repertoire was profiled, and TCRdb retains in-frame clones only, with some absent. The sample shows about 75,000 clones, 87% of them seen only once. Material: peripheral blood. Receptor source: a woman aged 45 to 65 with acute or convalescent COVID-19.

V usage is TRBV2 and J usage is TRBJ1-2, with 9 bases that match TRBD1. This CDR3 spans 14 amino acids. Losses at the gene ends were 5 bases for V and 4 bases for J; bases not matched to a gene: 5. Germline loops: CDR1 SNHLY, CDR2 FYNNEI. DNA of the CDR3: TGTGCCAGCAGTAACACAGGGGGCAGCTATGGCTACACCTTC. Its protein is CASSNTGGSYGYTF. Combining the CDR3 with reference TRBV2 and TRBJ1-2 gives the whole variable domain EPEVTQTPSHQVTQMGQEVILRCVPISNHLYFYWYRQILGQKVEFLVSFYNNEISEKSEIFDDQFSVERPDGSNFTLKIRSTKLEDSAMYFCASSNTGGSYGYTFGSGTRLTVV.

CDR3 nucleotides: TGTGCCAGCAGACTAGCGGATCACTACAATGAGCAGTTCTTC. Amino acid sequence: CASRLADHYNEQFF. The rearrangement uses TRBV19 and TRBJ2-1, with 9 bases lining up with TRBD2. Germline values: CDR1 LNHDA, CDR2 SQIVND (reference sequence). The CDR3 length is 14 residues. V was clipped by 9 bases and J by 3 bases; unmatched bases: 6.

The CDR3 here is CASSLTPNAEYQETQYF. CDR3 nucleotide sequence: TGTGCCAGCAGCCTCACTCCCAATGCGGAGTACCAAGAGACCCAGTACTTC. V and J are TRBV9 and TRBJ2-5; D gene uncertain. Germline V gives CDR1 SGDLS, CDR2 YYNGEE. Trimming removed 4 bases from V and 0 bases from J, with 19 bases in between. The CDR3 has 17 amino acids.

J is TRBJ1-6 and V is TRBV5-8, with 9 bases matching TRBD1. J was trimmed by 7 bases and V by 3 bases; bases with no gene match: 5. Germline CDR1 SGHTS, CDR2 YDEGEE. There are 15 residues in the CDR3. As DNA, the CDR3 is TGTGCCAGCAGCTCGGGACAGGGTTACAATTCACCCCTCCACTTT. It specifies CASSSGQGYNSPLHF.

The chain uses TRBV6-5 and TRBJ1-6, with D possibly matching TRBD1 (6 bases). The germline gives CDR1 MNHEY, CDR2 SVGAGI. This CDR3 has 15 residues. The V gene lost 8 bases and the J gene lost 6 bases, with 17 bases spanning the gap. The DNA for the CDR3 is TGTGCCAGCGAACCGGGGGGGCATCTTAATTCACCCCTCCACTTT. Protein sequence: CASEPGGHLNSPLHF.

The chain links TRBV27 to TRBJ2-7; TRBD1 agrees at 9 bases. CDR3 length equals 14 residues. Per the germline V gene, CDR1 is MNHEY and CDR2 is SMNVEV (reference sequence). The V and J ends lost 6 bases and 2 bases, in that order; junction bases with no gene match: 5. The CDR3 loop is CASSLTGGAYEQYF. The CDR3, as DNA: TGTGCCAGCAGCCTAACAGGGGGCGCCTACGAGCAGTACTTC.

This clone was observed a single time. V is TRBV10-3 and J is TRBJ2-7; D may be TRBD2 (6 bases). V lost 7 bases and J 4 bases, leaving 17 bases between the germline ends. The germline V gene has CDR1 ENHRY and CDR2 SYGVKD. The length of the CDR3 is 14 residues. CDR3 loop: CAIKDGSSVYEQYF. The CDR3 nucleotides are TGTGCCATCAAGGACGGGAGTAGCGTTTACGAGCAGTACTTC.

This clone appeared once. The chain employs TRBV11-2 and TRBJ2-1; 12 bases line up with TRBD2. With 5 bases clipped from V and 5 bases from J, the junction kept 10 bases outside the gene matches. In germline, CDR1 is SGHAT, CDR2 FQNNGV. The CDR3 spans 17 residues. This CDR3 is CASSLPGLAGGHNEQFF. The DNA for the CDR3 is TGTGCCAGCAGCCTCCCGGGCCTAGCGGGGGGGCACAATGAGCAGTTCTTC.

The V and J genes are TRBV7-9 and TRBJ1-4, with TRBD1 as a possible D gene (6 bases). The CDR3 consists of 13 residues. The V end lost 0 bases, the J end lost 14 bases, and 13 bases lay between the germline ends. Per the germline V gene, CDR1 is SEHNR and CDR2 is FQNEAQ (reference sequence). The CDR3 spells CASSLALQGLLFF. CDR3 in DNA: TGTGCCAGCAGCTTAGCTCTACAGGGTCTCCTGTTTTTT. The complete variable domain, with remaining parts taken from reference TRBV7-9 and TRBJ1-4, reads DTGVSQNPRHKITKRGQNVTFRCDPISEHNRLYWYRQTLGQGPEFLTYFQNEAQLEKSRLLSDRFSAERPKGSFSTLEIQRTEQGDSAMYLCASSLALQGLLFFGSGTQLSVL.

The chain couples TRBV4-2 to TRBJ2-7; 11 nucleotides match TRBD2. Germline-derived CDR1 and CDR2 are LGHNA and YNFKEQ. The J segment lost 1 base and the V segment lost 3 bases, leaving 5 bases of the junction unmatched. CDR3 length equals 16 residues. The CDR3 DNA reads TGTGCCAGCAGCCAGCCCTGGACTAGCGGGTCCTACGAGCAGTACTTC. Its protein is CASSQPWTSGSYEQYF.

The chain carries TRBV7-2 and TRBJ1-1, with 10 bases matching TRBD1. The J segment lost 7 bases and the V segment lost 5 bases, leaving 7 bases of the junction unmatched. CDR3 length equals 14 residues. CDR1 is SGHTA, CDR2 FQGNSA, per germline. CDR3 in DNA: TGTGCCAGCAGCCCAAGACAGGGGGCAAGTGAAGCTTTCTTT. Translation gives CASSPRQGASEAFF.

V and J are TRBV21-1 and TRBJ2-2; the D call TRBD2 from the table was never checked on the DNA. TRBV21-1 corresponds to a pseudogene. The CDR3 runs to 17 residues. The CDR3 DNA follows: TGTGCCAGCCGAATTGGTAGCGGGAGGGCCTCGACCGGGGAGCTGTTTTTT. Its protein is CASRIGSGRASTGELFF.

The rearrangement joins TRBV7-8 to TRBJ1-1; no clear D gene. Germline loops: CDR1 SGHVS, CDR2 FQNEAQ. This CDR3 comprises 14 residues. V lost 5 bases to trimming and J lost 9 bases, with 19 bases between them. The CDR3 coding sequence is TGTGCCAGCAGCCCGCGGGCTCTCCGGGATAAAGCTTTCTTT. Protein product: CASSPRALRDKAFF.

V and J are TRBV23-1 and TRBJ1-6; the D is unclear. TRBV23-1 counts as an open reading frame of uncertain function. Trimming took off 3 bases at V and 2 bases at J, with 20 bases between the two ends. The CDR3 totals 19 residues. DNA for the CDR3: TGCGCCAGCAGTCACTCGCTTTGGAGCTCGAGGCCCTATAATTCACCCCTCCACTTT. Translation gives CASSHSLWSSRPYNSPLHF.

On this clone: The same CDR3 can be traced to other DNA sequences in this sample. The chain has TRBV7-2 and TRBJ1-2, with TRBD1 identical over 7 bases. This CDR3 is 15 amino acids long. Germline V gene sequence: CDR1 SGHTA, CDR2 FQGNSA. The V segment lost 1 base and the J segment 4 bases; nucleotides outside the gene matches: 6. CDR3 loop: CASSLGQGDGYGYTF. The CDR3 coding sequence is TGTGCCAGCAGCTTAGGGCAGGGGGACGGCTATGGCTACACCTTC.